The T cell receptor beta chain described here comes from a study of shared clonotypes between healthy human individuals. Findings and limits, study-wide: The study generally estimated greater richness for naive than memory subsets.

At the deep level, the assay was run. Produced via immunoSEQ multiplex PCR; TCRdb's table is partial and in-frame only. The table includes about 2.5 million clones, around 92% detected once. Points on this clone: Its antigen is not known.

J gave up 2 bases and V 7 bases, and 6 bases lay outside the gene matches. The CDR3 has 15 amino acids. Germline CDR1 is LNHDA and CDR2 is SQIVND (reference sequence). There were no recent acute infections or vaccinations among the donors, who were healthy HIV-negative adults. The sample taken for sequencing was naive CD4+ T cells from PBMCs. As to subset: CD45RA+ positively selected. The receptor was isolated from a man aged 18 to 35 in good health. Some clones in this sample may be carry-over from other donors' samples. The chain recombines TRBV19 with TRBJ1-5; 9 positions match TRBD1. Written as DNA, the CDR3 is TGTGCCAGTATTAGGAGACAGGGGGGCAATCAGCCCCAGCATTTT. This translates into CASIRRQGGNQPQHF.